The text below deals with one T cell receptor beta chain. Its antigen is as yet unknown. Each patient experienced a relapse that followed autologous stem cell transplantation, and brentuximab vedotin exposure varied. The assay was immunoSEQ multiplex PCR, and TCRdb's table has in-frame clones only and misses some. This sample has 60,000 to 65,000 clones, with around 89% found just once. The data stem from a study of PD-1 blockade in classical Hodgkin lymphoma. On the study more broadly: The study gave patients nivolumab 3 mg/kg intravenously every 2 weeks.

The V end was cut by 5 bases, the J end by 8 bases, with 15 bases between. The germline CDR1 and CDR2 sequences are MNHNY and SVGAGI (reference sequence). The CDR3 has 13 amino acids. Points from the study as a whole: CD8+ TCR diversity did not rise significantly by C4D1, unlike CD4+. In newly diagnosed patients, baseline TCR diversity was reportedly below that of healthy donors.

The clonotype originates from a human donor with classical Hodgkin lymphoma. This specimen was peripheral blood mononuclear cells (PBMCs), taken at baseline. The rearrangement joins TRBV6-6 to TRBJ1-2; tentatively, D is TRBD1 (6 bases). DNA for the CDR3: TGTGCCAGCAGTGCTACAGGGAACCAAGGCTACACCTTC. The encoded protein is CASSATGNQGYTF.